This note documents a single TCR beta chain sequence. The sample originates from a study of blood T cell repertoires in COVID-19. In the study overall: The study drew acute and convalescent COVID-19 samples from the United States, Italy and Spain. PBMCs, B-cell-depleted T cells, or T cells provided the cDNA or gDNA that made up the material.

Authors' methods: Reference gene primer amplification gave nucleated cell count estimates. Using immunoSEQ multiplex PCR, the repertoire was profiled, and TCRdb retains in-frame clones only, with some absent. From that table come the V and J calls and clone size; the DNA was used to work out D and trimming. The data contain around 250,000 clones, approximately 83% of them singletons. V shed 4 bases and J shed 2 bases, with 8 bases lying between them. This CDR3 comprises 13 residues. Germline V gene lookup returns CDR1 KGHSH and CDR2 LQKENI. The TCR originated in a man aged 30-40 years who had recovered from COVID-19. This rearrangement joins TRBV18 to TRBJ1-2; D gene ambiguous. The sequencing input was peripheral blood. This chain's CDR3 is CASSRGENYGYTF. In nucleotides, the CDR3 is TGTGCCAGCTCACGCGGGGAGAACTATGGCTACACCTTC.